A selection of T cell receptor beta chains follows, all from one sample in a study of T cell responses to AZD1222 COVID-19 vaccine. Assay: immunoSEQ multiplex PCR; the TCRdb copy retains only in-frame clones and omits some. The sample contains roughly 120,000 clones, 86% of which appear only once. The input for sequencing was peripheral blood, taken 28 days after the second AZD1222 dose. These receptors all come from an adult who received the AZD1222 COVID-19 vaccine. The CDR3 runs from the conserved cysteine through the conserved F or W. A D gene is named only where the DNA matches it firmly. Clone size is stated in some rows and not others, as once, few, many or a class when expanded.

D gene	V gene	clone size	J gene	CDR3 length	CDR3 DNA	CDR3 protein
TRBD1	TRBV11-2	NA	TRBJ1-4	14	TGTGCCAGCAGCCCCGGACAGGGTATCGAAAAACTGTTTTTT	CASSPGQGIEKLFF
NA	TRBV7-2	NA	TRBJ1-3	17	TGTGCCAGCAGCTTAGAAGAAGGGGGGCACTCTGGAAACACCATATATTTT	CASSLEEGGHSGNTIYF
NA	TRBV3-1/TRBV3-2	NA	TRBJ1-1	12	TGTGCCAGCAGCCAACCCCCCGGAGAAGCTTTCTTT	CASSQPPGEAFF
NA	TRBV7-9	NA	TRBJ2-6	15	TGTGCCAGCAGCAAGACAGGTAGTGGGGCCAACGTCCTGACTTTC	CASSKTGSGANVLTF
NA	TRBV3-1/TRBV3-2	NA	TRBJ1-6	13	TGTGCCAGCAGCCCGTCAGGTAATTCACCCCTCCACTTT	CASSPSGNSPLHF
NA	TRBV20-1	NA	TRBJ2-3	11	TGCAGTGCGGGAAAACAGGATACGCAGTATTTT	CSAGKQDTQYF
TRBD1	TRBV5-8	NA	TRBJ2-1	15	TGTGCCAGCAGCTTGGAGGGACAGTTTTACAATGAGCAGTTCTTC	CASSLEGQFYNEQFF
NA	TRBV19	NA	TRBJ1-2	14	TGTGCCACCCAATGGGACACAGATAACTATGGCTACACCTTC	CATQWDTDNYGYTF
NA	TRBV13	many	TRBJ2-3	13	TGTGCCAGCAGCCCTGGGGAGACAGATACGCAGTATTTT	CASSPGETDTQYF
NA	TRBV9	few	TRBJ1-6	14	TGTGCCAGCAGCGTATCCCTCGGGGATTCACCCCTCCACTTT	CASSVSLGDSPLHF
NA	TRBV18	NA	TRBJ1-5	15	TGTGCCAGCTCACCTGCGGGACACCTCTATCAGCCCCAGCATTTT	CASSPAGHLYQPQHF
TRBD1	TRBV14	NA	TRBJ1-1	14	TGTGCCAGCAGCCACCGGACAGGAAACACTGAAGCTTTCTTT	CASSHRTGNTEAFF
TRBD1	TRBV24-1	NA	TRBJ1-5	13	TGTGCCACCAGCGACAGGGACAATCAGCCCCAGCATTTT	CATSDRDNQPQHF
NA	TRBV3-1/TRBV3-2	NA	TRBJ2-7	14	TGTGCCAGCAGCCGACCAGGGAAGTCCTACGAGCAGTACTTC	CASSRPGKSYEQYF
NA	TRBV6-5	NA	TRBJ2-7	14	TGTGCCAGCAGTTACTCGAGTACAGATTACGAGCAGTACTTC	CASSYSSTDYEQYF
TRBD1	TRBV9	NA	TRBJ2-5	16	TGTGCCAGCAGCGGACCTGACAGGGGGCGGCAAGAGACCCAGTACTTC	CASSGPDRGRQETQYF
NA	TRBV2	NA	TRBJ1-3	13	TGTGCCAGCAGTGAAGTCTATGGAAACACCATATATTTT	CASSEVYGNTIYF
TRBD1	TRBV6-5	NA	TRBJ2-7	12	TGTGCCAGCAGTAAGACAGGGAACGAGCAGTACTTC	CASSKTGNEQYF
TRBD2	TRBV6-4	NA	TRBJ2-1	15	TGTGCCAGCAGCCCCAGAGCGGGGGGGTTGATGGAGCAGTTCTTC	CASSPRAGGLMEQFF
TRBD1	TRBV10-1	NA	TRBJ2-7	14	TGCGCCAGCAGTTATGGACAGGGGCCCTACGAGCAGTACTTC	CASSYGQGPYEQYF
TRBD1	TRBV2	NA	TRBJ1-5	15	TGTGCCAGCAGTAAAACCGGGACAGGTGATGGCCCCCAGCATTTT	CASSKTGTGDGPQHF
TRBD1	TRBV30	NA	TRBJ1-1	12	TGTGCCCGGGAAGGGGGCAGTACTGAAGCTTTCTTT	CAREGGSTEAFF
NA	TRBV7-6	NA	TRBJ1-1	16	TGTGCCAGCAGCCCAGACACAAGGGGTGTGAACACTGAAGCTTTCTTT	CASSPDTRGVNTEAFF
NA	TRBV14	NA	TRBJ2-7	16	TGTGCCAGCAGCCCCCCTTTCCAAGGATTCCCCTACGAGCAGTACTTC	CASSPPFQGFPYEQYF
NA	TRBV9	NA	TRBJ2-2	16	TGTGCCAGCAGCGTAGGTCCCTTCCCCAACACCGGGGAGCTGTTTTTT	CASSVGPFPNTGELFF
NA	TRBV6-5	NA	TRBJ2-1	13	TGTGCCAGCAGCCTCCCCCCCGTACACGAGCAGTTCTTC	CASSLPPVHEQFF
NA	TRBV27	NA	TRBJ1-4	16	TGTGCCAGCAGATCACAGGGTCCCGGGTCTAATGAAAAACTGTTTTTT	CASRSQGPGSNEKLFF
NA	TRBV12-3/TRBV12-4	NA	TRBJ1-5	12	TGTGCCAGCAGTCGGTGGAATCAGCCCCAGCATTTT	CASSRWNQPQHF
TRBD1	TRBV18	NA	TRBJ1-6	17	TGTGCCAGCTCACCGCAAGGTGCGGGACAGGGCAATTCACCCCTCCACTTT	CASSPQGAGQGNSPLHF
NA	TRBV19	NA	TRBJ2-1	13	TGTGCCAGTAACCCGGCGACTAGCAATGAGCAGTTCTTC	CASNPATSNEQFF
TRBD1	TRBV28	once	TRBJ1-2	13	TGTGCCAGCAGTTTGGGACAGAACTATGGCTACACCTTC	CASSLGQNYGYTF
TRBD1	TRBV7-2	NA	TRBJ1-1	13	TGTGCCAGCAGCTGGACAGGGGGCTCTGAAGCTTTCTTT	CASSWTGGSEAFF
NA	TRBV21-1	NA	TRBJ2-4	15	TGTGCCAGCAGCAAAGCAAAGTTAGCCAAAAACATTCAGTACTTC	CASSKAKLAKNIQYF
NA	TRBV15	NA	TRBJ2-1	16	TGTGCCACCAGCAGAGATCTAAGCGGAGGGGGAAATGAGCAGTTCTTC	CATSRDLSGGGNEQFF
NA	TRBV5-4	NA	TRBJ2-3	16	TGTGCCAGCAGCACCGGGCCCCAATATAGCACAGATACGCAGTATTTT	CASSTGPQYSTDTQYF
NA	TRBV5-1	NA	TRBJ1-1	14	TGCGCCAGCAGCTCCACCCTCGACAGTTCTGAAGCTTTCTTT	CASSSTLDSSEAFF